This T cell receptor (beta chain) was sequenced in a study of blood T cell repertoires in COVID-19. Under the authors' procedure: The authors estimated nucleated cell counts from reference gene primer amplification. TCRdb's copy holds only in-frame clones and misses some; the assay was immunoSEQ multiplex PCR. V and J calls and clone size are as listed in that table; D and trimming were resolved from the DNA. The sample lists about 180,000 clones, roughly 88% occurring once. This CDR3 has 17 amino acids. CDR1 is LGHNA, CDR2 YSLEER, per germline. V lost 1 base to trimming and J lost 1 base, with 17 bases between them.

This chain connects TRBV4-3 to TRBJ2-7; D is perhaps TRBD1 (5 bases). This clonotype was sampled from a human donor with active or convalescent COVID-19. The donor label of this sample is uncertain. The sample consisted of peripheral blood. The DNA for the CDR3 is TGCGCCAGCAGCCAAGGCGTAAGTACGGCAGGGTCCTACGAGCAGTACTTC. Encoded protein: CASSQGVSTAGSYEQYF.